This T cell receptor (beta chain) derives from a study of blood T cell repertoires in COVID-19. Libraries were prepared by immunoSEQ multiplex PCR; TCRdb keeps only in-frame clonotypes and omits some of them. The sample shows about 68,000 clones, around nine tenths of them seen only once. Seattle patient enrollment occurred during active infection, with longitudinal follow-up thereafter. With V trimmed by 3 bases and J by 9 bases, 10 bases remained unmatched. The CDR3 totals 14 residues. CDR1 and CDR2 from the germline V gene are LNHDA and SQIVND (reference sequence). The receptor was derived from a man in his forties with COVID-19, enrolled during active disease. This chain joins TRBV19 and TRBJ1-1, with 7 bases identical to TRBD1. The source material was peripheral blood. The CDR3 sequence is CASSIGAGGSQAFF. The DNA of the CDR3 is TGTGCCAGTAGTATCGGGGCAGGGGGTTCTCAAGCTTTCTTT.